The source of this T cell receptor (beta chain) is a study of spatial heterogeneity in lung cancer. Whole-study context: Unique TCR and UMI combinations averaged more than ten appearances each in raw reads. Whole-study results and caveats: Resection blood, more than follow-up blood, showed ubiquitous expanded tumor TCRs.

Sample time point: sample taken at primary tumor resection. Whole RNA obtained from tumor, nontumor lung or frozen PBMC underwent sequencing without sorting. The donors comprised about 70 untreated early-stage non-small cell lung cancer patients. On each TCR cDNA molecule, a unique molecular identifier was present. TCRdb re-called the 5' RACE reads with MiXCR, one entry per CDR3 protein. The sample shows 40,000 to 45,000 distinct CDR3 sequences, approximately 6.8% of them seen only once. V was shortened by 4 bases and J by 3 bases, with 12 bases between the two germline ends. Germline V gives CDR1 GTSNPN, CDR2 SVGIG (reference sequence). CDR3 length: 13 residues. The sample holds a few counts of this clonotype. The antigen is undetermined.

The chain couples TRBV30 to TRBJ1-1; D is possibly TRBD1 (6 bases). This receptor was taken from a female donor with early-stage non-small cell lung cancer. The starting material was PBMCs, obtained at surgery. Here the CDR3 reads CAWNHRVDTEAFF. CDR3 coding DNA: TGTGCCTGGAACCACAGGGTGGACACTGAAGCTTTCTTT. Supplemented by reference TRBV30 and TRBJ1-1, the full variable domain reads SQTIHQWPATLVQPVGSPLSLECTVEGTSNPNLYWYRQAAGRGLQLLFYSVGIGQISSEVPQNLSASRPQDRQFILSSKKLLLSDSGFYLCAWNHRVDTEAFFGQGTRLTVV.